This entry lists 18 T cell receptor beta chains sequenced from one sample in a study of T cell repertoires in cytomegalovirus infection. These receptors' targets are unknown. Each CDR3 protein is one row after TCRdb ran MiXCR on the reads. The sample consists of about 770,000 distinct CDR3 sequences, 25% to 30% of them appearing once. The specimen comprised cultured CD8+ T cells from PBMCs, sampled from culture after CMV antigen stimulation. The origin of the receptors is a human donor in good health (CMV status not recorded). Some clones in this sample may be carry-over from other donors' samples.

This clonotype was detected only a few times. This sequence may be a read error, since a much larger clone differs from it by one base. The CDR3 sequence: CASSFPGDYGYTF. The CDR3, as DNA: TGTGCCAGCAGCTTTCCGGGAGACTATGGCTACACCTTC. The V gene is TRBV5-6, the J gene TRBJ1-2; D gene ambiguous. Germline assignment: CDR1 SGHDT and CDR2 YYEEEE. The CDR3 spans 13 residues. The germline V and J ends were trimmed by 2 bases and 3 bases, with 8 bases remaining between them.

The genes are TRBV19 and TRBJ1-5, with a tentative D call TRBD1 (6 bases). Germline V CDR1 and CDR2: LNHDA, SQIVND (reference sequence). CDR3 length: 19 amino acids. V was shortened by 6 bases and J by 2 bases, with 26 bases between the two germline ends. CDR3 residues: CASSSWTGYREKRNQPQHF. The CDR3 nucleotides are TGTGCCAGTAGCAGCTGGACGGGTTACAGGGAAAAGCGCAATCAGCCCCAGCATTTT. Looking up the rest from reference TRBV19 and TRBJ1-5 gives the full variable domain: DGGITQSPKYLFRKEGQNVTLSCEQNLNHDAMYWYRQDPGQGLRLIYYSQIVNDFQKGDIAEGYSVSREKKESFPLTVTSAQKNPTAFYLCASSSWTGYREKRNQPQHFGDGTRLSIL.

This clonotype was found many times. The chain uses TRBV6-2 or TRBV6-3 and TRBJ1-1; D remains ambiguous. V lost 6 bases and J 3 bases, leaving 11 bases between the germline ends. CDR1 and CDR2 (germline): MNHEY, SVGEGT. The CDR3 is 13 amino acids. The CDR3 here is CASSYGGYTEAFF. The CDR3 nucleotides read TGTGCCAGCAGCTACGGAGGGTACACTGAAGCTTTCTTT.

Here the CDR3 DNA reads TGTGCCAGCAGTTTGCTGGGTAGAGGGTCTGGAAACACCATATATTTT. Amino acids: CASSLLGRGSGNTIYF. V is TRBV12-3 or TRBV12-4 and J is TRBJ1-3; no reliable D call. The V end lost 3 bases, the J end lost 1 base, and 13 bases lay between the germline ends. CDR3 length: 16 residues.

This clonotype has a handful of counts. The chain joins TRBV2 to TRBJ2-7, with 11 bases lining up with TRBD2. Germline values: CDR1 SNHLY, CDR2 FYNNEI. V shed 6 bases and J 2 bases; nucleotides not matched to a gene: 9. The CDR3 spans 16 residues. This chain's CDR3 is CASRLLAGARAYEQYF. For the CDR3, the DNA is TGTGCCAGCAGGCTACTAGCGGGGGCCCGAGCCTACGAGCAGTACTTC.

This sequence joins TRBV9 and TRBJ1-1; D not certain. V was cut by 3 bases and J by 0 bases, with 9 bases left in between. In germline, CDR1 is SGDLS, CDR2 YYNGEE. The CDR3 contains 14 residues. CDR3 DNA sequence: TGTGCCAGCAGCGGAGGGCCCATGAACACTGAAGCTTTCTTT. Its translation: CASSGGPMNTEAFF.

A few counts support this clonotype. CDR3 amino acids: CASSYSTLAEDEAFF. As DNA, the CDR3 is TGTGCCAGCAGTTACTCGACTCTGGCAGAGGATGAAGCTTTCTTT. This chain uses TRBV6-6 with TRBJ1-1, with D unresolved. This CDR3 has 15 residues. Deletions cut 0 bases from V and 7 bases from J, with 15 bases between. Germline V gene lookup returns CDR1 MNHNY and CDR2 SVGAGI (reference sequence).

The chain couples TRBV2 to TRBJ1-5, with D perhaps TRBD1 (6 bases). This CDR3 has 14 residues. The germline V gene has CDR1 SNHLY and CDR2 FYNNEI. V dropped 8 bases and J dropped 3 bases, with 14 bases sitting between them. The CDR3 loop is CASDRRGNNQPQHF. CDR3 in DNA: TGTGCCAGCGACAGGAGGGGTAACAATCAGCCCCAGCATTTT.

This clonotype was picked up a small number of times. V and J are TRBV27 and TRBJ1-5; no firm D call. CDR1 and CDR2 from the germline V gene are MNHEY and SMNVEV (reference sequence). This CDR3 region has 15 residues. With 3 bases removed from V and 1 base from J, the gap between germline ends came to 10 bases. The CDR3 region is CASSFFAGSNQPQHF. CDR3 in DNA: TGTGCCAGCAGTTTTTTCGCCGGGAGCAATCAGCCCCAGCATTTT.

V gene TRBV6-5 combines with J gene TRBJ2-6, with D hard to call. Germline CDR1 and CDR2: MNHEY and SVGAGI. The CDR3 has 17 residues. Trimming removed 0 bases from V and 2 bases from J, with 11 bases in between. The CDR3 DNA reads TGTGCCAGCAGTTACTCGATCCAGGCCCCTGGGGCCAACGTCCTGACTTTC. Its protein is CASSYSIQAPGANVLTF.

This clonotype was counted many times. V usage is TRBV7-2 and J usage is TRBJ1-1; 8 nucleotides match TRBD1. With 2 bases clipped from V and 6 bases from J, the junction kept 23 bases outside the gene matches. This CDR3 is built from 20 residues. From germline, CDR1 is SGHTA and CDR2 FQGNSA. DNA of the CDR3: TGTGCCAGCAGCTTAAGTTCTTGGGATAGGACAGGGCCAGAAATCCCTGAAGCTTTCTTT. This translates into CASSLSSWDRTGPEIPEAFF.

The rearrangement joins TRBV7-9 to TRBJ1-1; perhaps TRBD1 as D (5 bases). CDR1 is SEHNR and CDR2 is FQNEAQ in the germline V gene (reference sequence). CDR3 size: 16 residues. With 5 bases removed from V and 5 bases from J, the gap between germline ends came to 21 bases. The CDR3 coding sequence is TGTGCCAGCAGCCAGCCAATGCGGGGCGGAGGGACTGAAGCTTTCTTT. Translation: CASSQPMRGGGTEAFF.

V usage is TRBV6-6 and J usage is TRBJ2-7; D is possibly TRBD1 (6 bases). Trimming removed 4 bases from V and 0 bases from J, with 13 bases in between. The CDR3 loop spans 15 amino acids. Germline-derived CDR1 and CDR2 are MNHNY and SVGAGI (reference sequence). The CDR3, as DNA: TGTGCCAGCAGTTCCGGACAGCGGAGCTCCTACGAGCAGTACGTC. It encodes CASSSGQRSSYEQYV.

This clonotype was seen only a few times. The chain joins TRBV12-3 or TRBV12-4 to TRBJ2-1, with unresolved D. This CDR3 has 15 amino acids. The germline V and J ends were trimmed by 1 base and 4 bases, with 11 bases remaining between them. The DNA for the CDR3 is TGTGCCAGCAGTTTAGGCTACCCCTGGTACAATGAGCAGTTCTTC. Amino acid sequence: CASSLGYPWYNEQFF.

This clonotype occurred a few times. This chain connects TRBV27 to TRBJ2-7; tentative D call: TRBD1 (6 bases). The germline V gene has CDR1 MNHEY and CDR2 SMNVEV (reference sequence). The length of the CDR3 is 15 residues. V was shortened by 2 bases and J by 4 bases, with 15 bases between the two germline ends. The CDR3 DNA sequence: TGTGCCAGCAGTTTACTGGGACACGGCCTTTACGAGCAGTACTTC. Protein product: CASSLLGHGLYEQYF.

The gene calls are TRBV6-6 and TRBJ1-4; 11 bases match TRBD1. Germline V gene sequence: CDR1 MNHNY, CDR2 SVGAGI (reference sequence). The J segment lost 7 bases and the V segment lost 5 bases, leaving 6 bases of the junction unmatched. CDR3 length equals 15 residues. The CDR3 protein is CASSKPGTGGEKLFF. The CDR3 DNA reads as TGTGCCAGCAGTAAACCCGGGACAGGGGGTGAAAAACTGTTTTTT.

In this sample, this clonotype turned up a few times. The chain is built from TRBV28 and TRBJ2-3; the match to TRBD2 covers 9 bases. Germline values: CDR1 MDHEN, CDR2 SYDVKM. This CDR3 is 15 amino acids long. With 5 bases clipped from V and 6 bases from J, the junction kept 9 bases outside the gene matches. In nucleotides, the CDR3 is TGTGCCAGCAGTCCCCCTAGCGGGGCGGGGGATACGCAGTATTTT. Translated, it gives CASSPPSGAGDTQYF.

The chain carries TRBV23-1 and TRBJ2-7; the match to TRBD2 covers 9 bases. TRBV23-1 is an ORF; its function is uncertain. The CDR3 loop spans 16 amino acids. V lost 6 bases, J lost 2 bases, and 11 bases stayed unmatched. For the CDR3, the DNA is TGCGCCAGCAGCAGACTAGCGGCCGCCAGACCCTACGAGCAGTACGTC. Translating it yields CASSRLAAARPYEQYV.